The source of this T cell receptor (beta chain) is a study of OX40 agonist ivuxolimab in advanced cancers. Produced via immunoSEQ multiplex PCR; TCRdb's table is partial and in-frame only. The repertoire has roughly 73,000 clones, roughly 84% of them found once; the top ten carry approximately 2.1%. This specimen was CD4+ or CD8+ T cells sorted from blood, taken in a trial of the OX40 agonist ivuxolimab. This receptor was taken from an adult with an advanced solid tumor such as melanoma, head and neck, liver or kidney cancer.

This CDR3 is CASSRIDLSGNTIYF. DNA for the CDR3: TGTGCCAGCAGCCGCATCGACCTCTCTGGAAACACCATATATTTT. The rearrangement links TRBV7-7 to TRBJ1-3; D ambiguous. Germline CDR1 and CDR2: SSHAT and FNYEAQ (reference sequence). Trimming left V 5 bases short and J 0 bases short, with 11 bases between. The CDR3 consists of 15 residues.